The rows below give T cell receptor beta chains drawn from one sample of a study of human T cells and chemical hapten exposure. TCRdb re-derived calls from the RACE reads in MiXCR, one entry per CDR3 protein. The table shows over 300,000 distinct CDR3 sequences, with 4.5% to 6% occurring only once. The sequenced sample was whole blood, obtained in connection with sensitization to the hapten diphenylcyclopropenone (DPC). The receptor set was obtained from a woman in her forties or fifties with alopecia areata. Some clones in this sample may be carry-over from other donors' samples. The conserved cysteine and the conserved F or W are not part of the CDR3 here. Fields, in order: CDR3 length, J gene, V gene, CDR3 protein.

CDR3 length: 10
J gene: TRBJ2-3
V gene: TRBV11-2
CDR3 protein: ASSSQWDTQY

CDR3 length: 11
J gene: TRBJ2-2
V gene: TRBV29-1
CDR3 protein: SVVGQGNGELF

CDR3 length: 12
J gene: TRBJ2-7
V gene: TRBV2
CDR3 protein: ASTARQGDYEQY

CDR3 length: 12
J gene: TRBJ2-1
V gene: TRBV7-2
CDR3 protein: ASSSALAGSEQF

CDR3 length: 13
J gene: TRBJ2-7
V gene: TRBV4-3
CDR3 protein: ASSPSGAGVYEQY

CDR3 length: 12
J gene: TRBJ1-1
V gene: TRBV6-2/TRBV6-3
CDR3 protein: ASSYGGAKVEAF

CDR3 length: 11
J gene: TRBJ1-6
V gene: TRBV12-3/TRBV12-4
CDR3 protein: ASSLHGGSPLH

CDR3 length: 13
J gene: TRBJ1-5
V gene: TRBV7-2
CDR3 protein: ASSLRQGAQQPQH

CDR3 length: 10
J gene: TRBJ2-7
V gene: TRBV5-1
CDR3 protein: ASSFEGYEQY

CDR3 length: 8
J gene: TRBJ1-1
V gene: TRBV29-1
CDR3 protein: SGGDSEAF

CDR3 length: 13
J gene: TRBJ1-3
V gene: TRBV7-9
CDR3 protein: ASSQSSVSGNTIY

CDR3 length: 14
J gene: TRBJ2-2
V gene: TRBV11-2
CDR3 protein: ASPASRFTNTGELF

CDR3 length: 14
J gene: TRBJ2-3
V gene: TRBV28
CDR3 protein: ASSLSGQGVGDTQY

CDR3 length: 11
J gene: TRBJ1-1
V gene: TRBV7-9
CDR3 protein: ASSSFEGVEAF

CDR3 length: 12
J gene: TRBJ2-1
V gene: TRBV6-1
CDR3 protein: ASRVQVETNEQF

CDR3 length: 18
J gene: TRBJ2-3
V gene: TRBV13
CDR3 protein: ASSLGPRRLAGGPTDTQY

CDR3 length: 12
J gene: TRBJ2-3
V gene: TRBV15
CDR3 protein: ATSRDGGPDTQY

CDR3 length: 12
J gene: TRBJ2-6
V gene: TRBV4-3
CDR3 protein: ASSPGQGANVLT

CDR3 length: 10
J gene: TRBJ2-7
V gene: TRBV12-3/TRBV12-4
CDR3 protein: ASSPAGYEQY

CDR3 length: 14
J gene: TRBJ2-2
V gene: TRBV29-1
CDR3 protein: SVAPPPAGNTGELF

CDR3 length: 15
J gene: TRBJ1-4
V gene: TRBV2
CDR3 protein: ASSGIRDIIMDEKLF

CDR3 length: 14
J gene: TRBJ2-3
V gene: TRBV7-7
CDR3 protein: ASSPELAGGTDTQY

CDR3 length: 12
J gene: TRBJ2-3
V gene: TRBV9
CDR3 protein: ASSEGTTSDTQY

CDR3 length: 14
J gene: TRBJ2-1
V gene: TRBV18
CDR3 protein: ASSPPRRGGYNEQF

CDR3 length: 13
J gene: TRBJ1-6
V gene: TRBV5-4
CDR3 protein: ASSSSPDVDSPLH

CDR3 length: 12
J gene: TRBJ1-1
V gene: TRBV12-3/TRBV12-4
CDR3 protein: ASSSRQANTEAF

CDR3 length: 15
J gene: TRBJ2-7
V gene: TRBV9
CDR3 protein: ASSGGLAGGPEGEQY

CDR3 length: 13
J gene: TRBJ1-6
V gene: TRBV6-6
CDR3 protein: ASRSWGSYNSPLH

CDR3 length: 12
J gene: TRBJ2-2
V gene: TRBV20-1
CDR3 protein: SARELRNTGELF

CDR3 length: 12
J gene: TRBJ2-7
V gene: TRBV12-3/TRBV12-4
CDR3 protein: ASSMIGGIYEQY

CDR3 length: 13
J gene: TRBJ1-1
V gene: TRBV6-2/TRBV6-3
CDR3 protein: ASRPLTGGDTEAF